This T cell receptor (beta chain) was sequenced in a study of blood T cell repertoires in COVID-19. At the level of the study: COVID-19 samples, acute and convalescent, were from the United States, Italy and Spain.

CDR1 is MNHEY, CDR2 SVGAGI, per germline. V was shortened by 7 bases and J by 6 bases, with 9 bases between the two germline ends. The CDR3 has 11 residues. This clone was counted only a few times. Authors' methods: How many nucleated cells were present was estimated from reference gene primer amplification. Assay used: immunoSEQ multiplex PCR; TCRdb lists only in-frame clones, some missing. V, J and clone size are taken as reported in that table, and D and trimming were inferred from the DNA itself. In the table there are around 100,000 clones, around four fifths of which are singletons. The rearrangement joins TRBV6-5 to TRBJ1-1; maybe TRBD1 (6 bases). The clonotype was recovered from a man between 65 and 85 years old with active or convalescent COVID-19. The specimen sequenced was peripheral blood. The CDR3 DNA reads TGTGCCAGCACCGAGGGGGCTGAAGCTTTCTTT. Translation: CASTEGAEAFF.